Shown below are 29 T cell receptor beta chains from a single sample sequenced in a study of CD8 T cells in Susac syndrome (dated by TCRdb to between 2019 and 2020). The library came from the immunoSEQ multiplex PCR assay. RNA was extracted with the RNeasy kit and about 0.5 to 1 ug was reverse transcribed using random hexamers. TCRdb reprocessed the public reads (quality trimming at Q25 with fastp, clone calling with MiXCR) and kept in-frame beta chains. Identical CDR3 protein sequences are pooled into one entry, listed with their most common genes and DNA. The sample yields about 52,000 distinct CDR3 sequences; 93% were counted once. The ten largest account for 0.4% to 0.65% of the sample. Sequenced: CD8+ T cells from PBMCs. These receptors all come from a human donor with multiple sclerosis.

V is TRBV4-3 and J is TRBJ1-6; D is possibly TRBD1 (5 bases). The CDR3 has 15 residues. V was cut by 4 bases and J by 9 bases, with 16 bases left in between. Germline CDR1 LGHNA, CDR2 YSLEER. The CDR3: CASSPGDRLGSPLHF. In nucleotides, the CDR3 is TGCGCCAGCAGCCCGGGGGACCGGTTAGGTTCACCCCTCCACTTT.

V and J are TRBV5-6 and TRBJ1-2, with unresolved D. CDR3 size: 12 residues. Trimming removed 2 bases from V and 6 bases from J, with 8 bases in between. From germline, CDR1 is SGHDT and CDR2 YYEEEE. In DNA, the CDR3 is TGTGCCAGCAGCTTTGTGGAAGATGGCTACACCTTC. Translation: CASSFVEDGYTF.

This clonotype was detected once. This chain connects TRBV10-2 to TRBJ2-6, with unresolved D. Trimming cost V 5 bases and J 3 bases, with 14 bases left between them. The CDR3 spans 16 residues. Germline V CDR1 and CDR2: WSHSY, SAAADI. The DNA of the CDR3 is TGCGCCAGCAGTCAATTAAGGGAAAATGGGGCCAACGTCCTGACTTTC. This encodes CASSQLRENGANVLTF.

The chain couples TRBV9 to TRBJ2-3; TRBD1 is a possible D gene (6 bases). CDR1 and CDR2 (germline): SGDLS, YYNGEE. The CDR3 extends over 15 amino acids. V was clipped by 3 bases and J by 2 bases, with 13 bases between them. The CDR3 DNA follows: TGTGCCAGCAGCGACTTGGGGGCCTCCACAGATACGCAGTATTTT. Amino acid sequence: CASSDLGASTDTQYF.

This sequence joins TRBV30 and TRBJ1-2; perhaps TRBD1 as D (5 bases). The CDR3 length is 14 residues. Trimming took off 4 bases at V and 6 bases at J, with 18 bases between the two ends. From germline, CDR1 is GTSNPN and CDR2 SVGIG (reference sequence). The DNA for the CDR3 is TGTGCCTGGACCGGGAGCTGGGGCAGCAATGGCTACACCTTC. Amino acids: CAWTGSWGSNGYTF.

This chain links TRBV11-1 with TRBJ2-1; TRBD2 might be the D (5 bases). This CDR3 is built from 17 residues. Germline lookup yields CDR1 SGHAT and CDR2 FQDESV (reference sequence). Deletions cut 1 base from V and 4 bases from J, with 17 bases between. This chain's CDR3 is CASSLDNVKDLYNEQFF. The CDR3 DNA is TGTGCCAGCAGCTTAGACAACGTCAAGGACTTGTACAATGAGCAGTTCTTC.

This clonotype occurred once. Here the CDR3 reads CASSLGPGDGNQPQHF. The CDR3, as DNA: TGTGCCAGCAGCTTAGGGCCGGGCGACGGCAATCAGCCCCAGCATTTT. The chain recombines TRBV7-2 with TRBJ1-5; D ambiguous. The CDR3 extends over 16 amino acids. CDR1 is SGHTA, CDR2 FQGNSA, per germline. The V and J ends lost 1 base and 2 bases respectively, with 12 bases between them.

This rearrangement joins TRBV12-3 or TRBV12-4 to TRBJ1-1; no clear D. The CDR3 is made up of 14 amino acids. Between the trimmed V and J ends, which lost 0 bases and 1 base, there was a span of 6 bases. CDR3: CASSLARGNTEAFF. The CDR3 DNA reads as TGTGCCAGCAGTTTAGCGCGGGGGAACACTGAAGCTTTCTTT.

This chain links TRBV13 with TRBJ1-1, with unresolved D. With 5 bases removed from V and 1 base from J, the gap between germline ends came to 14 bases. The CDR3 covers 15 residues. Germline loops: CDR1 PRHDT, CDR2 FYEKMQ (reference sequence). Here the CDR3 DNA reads TGTGCCAGCAGCACACAAATGGGCGGGAACACTGAAGCTTTCTTT. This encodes CASSTQMGGNTEAFF.

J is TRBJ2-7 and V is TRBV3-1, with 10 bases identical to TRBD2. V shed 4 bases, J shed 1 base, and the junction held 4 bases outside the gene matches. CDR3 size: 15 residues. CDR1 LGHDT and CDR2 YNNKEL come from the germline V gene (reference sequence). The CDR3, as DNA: TGTGCCAGCAGCCTCGGACTAGCGGAATCCTACGAGCAGTACTTC. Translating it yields CASSLGLAESYEQYF.

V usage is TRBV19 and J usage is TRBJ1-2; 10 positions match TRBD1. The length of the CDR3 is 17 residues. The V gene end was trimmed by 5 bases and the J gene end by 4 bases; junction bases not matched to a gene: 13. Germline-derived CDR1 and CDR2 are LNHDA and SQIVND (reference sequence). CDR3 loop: CASSHGTGAIIRYGYTF. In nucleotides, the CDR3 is TGTGCCAGTAGTCACGGGACAGGGGCAATTATTCGCTATGGCTACACCTTC.

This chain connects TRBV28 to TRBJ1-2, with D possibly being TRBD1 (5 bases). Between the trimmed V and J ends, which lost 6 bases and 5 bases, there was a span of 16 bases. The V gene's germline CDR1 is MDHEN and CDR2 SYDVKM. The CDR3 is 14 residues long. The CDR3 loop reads CASSLVGGEYGYTF. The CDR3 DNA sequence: TGTGCCAGCAGCCTCGTTGGGGGGGAATATGGCTACACCTTC.

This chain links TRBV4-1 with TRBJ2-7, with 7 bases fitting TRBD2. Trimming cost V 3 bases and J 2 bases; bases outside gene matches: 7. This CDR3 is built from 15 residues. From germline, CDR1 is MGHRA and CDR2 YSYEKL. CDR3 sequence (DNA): TGCGCCAGCAGCCAGGGAGGGACTGCAACCTACGAGCAGTACTTC. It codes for CASSQGGTATYEQYF.

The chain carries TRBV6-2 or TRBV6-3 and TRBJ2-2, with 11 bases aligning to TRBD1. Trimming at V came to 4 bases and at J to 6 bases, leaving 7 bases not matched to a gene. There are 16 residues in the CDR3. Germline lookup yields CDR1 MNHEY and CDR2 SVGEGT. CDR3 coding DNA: TGTGCCAGCAGTTCCCTACCGGACAGGGGGCCCGGGGAGCTGTTTTTT. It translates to CASSSLPDRGPGELFF.

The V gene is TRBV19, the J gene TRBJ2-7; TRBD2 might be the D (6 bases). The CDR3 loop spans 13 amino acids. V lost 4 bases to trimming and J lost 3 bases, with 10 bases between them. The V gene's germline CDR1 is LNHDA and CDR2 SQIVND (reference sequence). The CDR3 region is CASSTGVVYEQYF. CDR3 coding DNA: TGTGCCAGTAGTACGGGGGTCGTCTACGAGCAGTACTTC.

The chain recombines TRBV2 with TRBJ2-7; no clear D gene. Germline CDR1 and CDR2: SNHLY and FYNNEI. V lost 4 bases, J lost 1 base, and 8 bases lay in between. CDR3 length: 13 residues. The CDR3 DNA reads TGTGCCAGCAGTGTTAGTGTATCCTACGAGCAGTACTTC. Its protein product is CASSVSVSYEQYF.

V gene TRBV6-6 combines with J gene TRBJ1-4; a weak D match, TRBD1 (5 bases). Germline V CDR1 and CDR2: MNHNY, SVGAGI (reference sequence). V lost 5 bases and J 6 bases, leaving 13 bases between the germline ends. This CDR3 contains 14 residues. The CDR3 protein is CASSRQIAHEKLFF. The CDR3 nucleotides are TGTGCCAGCAGTCGACAGATCGCCCATGAAAAACTGTTTTTT.

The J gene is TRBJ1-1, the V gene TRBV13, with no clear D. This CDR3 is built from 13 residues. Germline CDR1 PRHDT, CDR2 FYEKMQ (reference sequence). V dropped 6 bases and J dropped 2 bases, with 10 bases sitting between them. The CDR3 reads CASSQGFNTEAFF. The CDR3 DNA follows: TGTGCCAGCAGTCAAGGGTTCAACACTGAAGCTTTCTTT.

Here the CDR3 reads CASRPGAMNTEAFF. DNA of the CDR3: TGTGCCAGCAGGCCGGGGGCTATGAACACTGAAGCTTTCTTT. The chain uses TRBV7-9 and TRBJ1-1, with a weak D call TRBD1 (6 bases). There are 14 residues in the CDR3. In germline, CDR1 is SEHNR, CDR2 FQNEAQ (reference sequence). V was shortened by 6 bases and J by 0 bases, with 11 bases between the two germline ends. The full variable domain, its missing parts supplied by reference TRBV7-9 and TRBJ1-1, is DTGVSQNPRHKITKRGQNVTFRCDPISEHNRLYWYRQTLGQGPEFLTYFQNEAQLEKSRLLSDRFSAERPKGSFSTLEIQRTEQGDSAMYLCASRPGAMNTEAFFGQGTRLTVV.

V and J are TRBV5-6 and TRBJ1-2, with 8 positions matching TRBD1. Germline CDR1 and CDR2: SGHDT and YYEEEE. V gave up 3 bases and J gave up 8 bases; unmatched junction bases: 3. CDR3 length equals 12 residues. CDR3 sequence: CASSWGTGGYTF. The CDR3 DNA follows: TGTGCCAGCAGCTGGGGGACAGGAGGCTACACCTTC.

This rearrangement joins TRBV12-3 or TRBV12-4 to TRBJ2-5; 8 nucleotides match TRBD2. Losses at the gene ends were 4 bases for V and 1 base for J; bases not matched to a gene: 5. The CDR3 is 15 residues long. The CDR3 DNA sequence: TGTGCCAGCAGTTCGTACCGGGGGGGCCAAGAGACCCAGTACTTC. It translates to CASSSYRGGQETQYF.

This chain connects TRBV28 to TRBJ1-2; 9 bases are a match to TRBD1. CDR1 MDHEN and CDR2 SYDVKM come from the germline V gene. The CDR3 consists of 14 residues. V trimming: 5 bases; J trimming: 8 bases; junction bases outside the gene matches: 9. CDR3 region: CASSPTGGAQGYTF. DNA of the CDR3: TGTGCCAGCAGTCCGACAGGGGGGGCCCAGGGCTACACCTTC.

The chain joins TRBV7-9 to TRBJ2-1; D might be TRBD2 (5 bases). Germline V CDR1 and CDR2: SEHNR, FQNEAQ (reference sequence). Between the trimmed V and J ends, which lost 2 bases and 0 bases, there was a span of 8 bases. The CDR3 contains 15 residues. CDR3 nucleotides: TGTGCCAGCAGCTTACCGGGGAGCTCCTACAATGAGCAGTTCTTC. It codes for CASSLPGSSYNEQFF. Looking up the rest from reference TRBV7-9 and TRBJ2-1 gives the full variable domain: DTGVSQNPRHKITKRGQNVTFRCDPISEHNRLYWYRQTLGQGPEFLTYFQNEAQLEKSRLLSDRFSAERPKGSFSTLEIQRTEQGDSAMYLCASSLPGSSYNEQFFGPGTRLTVL.

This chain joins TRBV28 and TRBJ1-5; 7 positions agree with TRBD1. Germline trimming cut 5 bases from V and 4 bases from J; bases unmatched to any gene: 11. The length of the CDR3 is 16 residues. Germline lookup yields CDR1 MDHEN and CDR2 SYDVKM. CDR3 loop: CASSQAGTEVNQPQHF. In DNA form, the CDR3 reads TGTGCCAGCAGTCAGGCCGGGACAGAGGTTAATCAGCCCCAGCATTTT.

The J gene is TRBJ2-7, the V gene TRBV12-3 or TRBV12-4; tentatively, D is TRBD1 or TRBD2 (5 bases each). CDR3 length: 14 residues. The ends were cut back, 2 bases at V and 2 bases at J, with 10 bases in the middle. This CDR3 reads CASSLRGAAYEQYF. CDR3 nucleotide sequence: TGTGCCAGCAGTTTAAGAGGGGCCGCCTACGAGCAGTACTTC.

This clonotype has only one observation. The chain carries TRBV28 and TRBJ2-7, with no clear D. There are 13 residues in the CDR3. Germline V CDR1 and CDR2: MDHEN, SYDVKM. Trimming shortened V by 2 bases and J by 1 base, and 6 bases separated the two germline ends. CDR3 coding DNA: TGTGCCAGCAGTTTAACGGAATCCTACGAGCAGTACTTC. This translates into CASSLTESYEQYF.

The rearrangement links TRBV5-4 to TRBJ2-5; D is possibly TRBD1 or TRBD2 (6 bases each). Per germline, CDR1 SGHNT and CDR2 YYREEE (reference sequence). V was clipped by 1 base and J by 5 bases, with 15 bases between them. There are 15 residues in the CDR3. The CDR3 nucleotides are TGTGCCAGCAGCTTGTGGGGGGCGCCCGCGGAGACCCAGTACTTC. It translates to CASSLWGAPAETQYF.

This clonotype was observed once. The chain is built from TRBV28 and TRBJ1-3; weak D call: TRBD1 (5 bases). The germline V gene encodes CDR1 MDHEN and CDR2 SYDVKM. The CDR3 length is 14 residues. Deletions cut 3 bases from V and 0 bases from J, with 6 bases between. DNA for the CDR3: TGTGCCAGCAGTTTCGGGGGCTCTGGAAACACCATATATTTT. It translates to CASSFGGSGNTIYF.

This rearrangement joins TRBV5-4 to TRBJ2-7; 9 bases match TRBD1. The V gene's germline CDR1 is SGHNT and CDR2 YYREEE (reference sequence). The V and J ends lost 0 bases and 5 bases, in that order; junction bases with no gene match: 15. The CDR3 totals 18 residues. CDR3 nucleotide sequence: TGTGCCAGCAGCTTGGAGTTCTTTCAGGGACAGGGCATCGACGAGCAGTACTTC. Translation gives CASSLEFFQGQGIDEQYF. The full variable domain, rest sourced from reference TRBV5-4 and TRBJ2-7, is ETGVTQSPTHLIKTRGQQVTLRCSSQSGHNTVSWYQQALGQGPQFIFQYYREEENGRGNFPPRFSGLQFPNYSSELNVNALELDDSALYLCASSLEFFQGQGIDEQYFGPGTRLTVT.